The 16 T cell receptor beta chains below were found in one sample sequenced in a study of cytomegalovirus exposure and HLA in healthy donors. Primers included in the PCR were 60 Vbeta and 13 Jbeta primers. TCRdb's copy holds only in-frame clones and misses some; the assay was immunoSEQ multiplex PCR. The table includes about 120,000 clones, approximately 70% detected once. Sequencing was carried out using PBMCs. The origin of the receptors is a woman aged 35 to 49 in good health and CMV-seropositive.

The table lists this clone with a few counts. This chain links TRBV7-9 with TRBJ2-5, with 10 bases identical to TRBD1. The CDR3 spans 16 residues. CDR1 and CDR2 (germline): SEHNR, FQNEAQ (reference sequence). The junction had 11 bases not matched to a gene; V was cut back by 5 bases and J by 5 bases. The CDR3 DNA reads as TGTGCCAGCAGCCAAAGAGACAGGGGGCGCTGGGAGACCCAGTACTTC. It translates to CASSQRDRGRWETQYF.

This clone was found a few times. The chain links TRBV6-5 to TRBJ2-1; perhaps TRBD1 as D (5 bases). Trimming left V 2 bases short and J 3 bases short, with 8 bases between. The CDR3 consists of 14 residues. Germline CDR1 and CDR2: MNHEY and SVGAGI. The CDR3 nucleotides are TGTGCCAGCAGTTACGATACAGGCTACAATGAGCAGTTCTTC. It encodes CASSYDTGYNEQFF.

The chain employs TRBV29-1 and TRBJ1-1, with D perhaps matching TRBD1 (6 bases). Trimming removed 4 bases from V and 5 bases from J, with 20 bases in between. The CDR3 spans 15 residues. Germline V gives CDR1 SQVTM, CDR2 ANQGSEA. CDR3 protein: CSVGGQSQRGTEAFF. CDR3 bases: TGCAGCGTTGGGGGACAATCACAACGGGGAACTGAAGCTTTCTTT.

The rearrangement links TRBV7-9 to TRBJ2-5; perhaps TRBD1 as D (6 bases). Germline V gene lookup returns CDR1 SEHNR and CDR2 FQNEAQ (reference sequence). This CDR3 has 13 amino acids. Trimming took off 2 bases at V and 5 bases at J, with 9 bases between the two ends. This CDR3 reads CASSLPGVETQYF. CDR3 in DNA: TGTGCCAGCAGCTTACCAGGGGTTGAGACCCAGTACTTC.

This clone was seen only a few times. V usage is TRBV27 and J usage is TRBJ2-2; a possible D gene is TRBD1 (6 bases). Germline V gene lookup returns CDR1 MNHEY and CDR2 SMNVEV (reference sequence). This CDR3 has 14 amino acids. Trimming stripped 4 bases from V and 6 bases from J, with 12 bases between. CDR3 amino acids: CASSSAGAAGELFF. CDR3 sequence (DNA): TGTGCCAGCAGTTCCGCAGGGGCTGCCGGGGAGCTGTTTTTT.

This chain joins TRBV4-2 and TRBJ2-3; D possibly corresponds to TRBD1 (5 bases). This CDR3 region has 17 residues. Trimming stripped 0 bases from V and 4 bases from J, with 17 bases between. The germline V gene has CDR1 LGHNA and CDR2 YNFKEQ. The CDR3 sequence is CASSQDLVGPVADTQYF. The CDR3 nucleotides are TGTGCCAGCAGCCAAGATTTAGTGGGGCCGGTCGCAGATACGCAGTATTTT.

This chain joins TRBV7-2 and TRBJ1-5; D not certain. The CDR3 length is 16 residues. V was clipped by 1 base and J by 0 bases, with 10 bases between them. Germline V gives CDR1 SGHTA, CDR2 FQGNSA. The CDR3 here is CASSLGVGSSNQPQHF. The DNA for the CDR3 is TGTGCCAGCAGCTTAGGAGTAGGGAGTAGCAATCAGCCCCAGCATTTT. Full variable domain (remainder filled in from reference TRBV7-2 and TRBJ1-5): GAGVSQSPSNKVTEKGKDVELRCDPISGHTALYWYRQSLGQGLEFLIYFQGNSAPDKSGLPSDRFSAERTGGSVSTLTIQRTQQEDSAVYLCASSLGVGSSNQPQHFGDGTRLSIL.

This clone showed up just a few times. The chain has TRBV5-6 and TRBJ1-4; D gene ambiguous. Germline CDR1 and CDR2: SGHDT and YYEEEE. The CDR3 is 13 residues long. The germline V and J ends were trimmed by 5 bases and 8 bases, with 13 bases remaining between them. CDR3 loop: CASSLARREKLFF. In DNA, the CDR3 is TGTGCCAGCAGTCTAGCGCGGCGAGAAAAACTGTTTTTT. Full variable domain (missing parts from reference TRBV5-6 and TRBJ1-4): DAGVTQSPTHLIKTRGQQVTLRCSPKSGHDTVSWYQQALGQGPQFIFQYYEEEERQRGNFPDRFSGHQFPNYSSELNVNALLLGDSALYLCASSLARREKLFFGSGTQLSVL.

Here the CDR3 reads CATEPEQGAKGAFF. The CDR3 nucleotides are TGTGCCACCGAGCCGGAACAGGGGGCGAAGGGAGCTTTCTTT. The V and J genes are TRBV15 and TRBJ1-1; TRBD1 aligns across 9 bases. Per germline, CDR1 LNHNV and CDR2 YYDKDF (reference sequence). This CDR3 is built from 14 residues. After removal of 8 bases from V and 10 bases from J, the junction contained 14 bases not matched to a gene.

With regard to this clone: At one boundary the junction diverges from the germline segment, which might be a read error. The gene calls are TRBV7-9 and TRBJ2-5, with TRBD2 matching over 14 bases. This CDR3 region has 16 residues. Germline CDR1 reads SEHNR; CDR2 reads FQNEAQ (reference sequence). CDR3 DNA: TGTTCCAGCAGCTTAGGGACTAGCGGGGGACAAGAGACCCAGTACTTC. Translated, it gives CSSSLGTSGGQETQYF.

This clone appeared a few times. The CDR3 is CASSKDRGGNTIYF. CDR3 DNA sequence: TGTGCCAGCAGCAAGGACAGGGGTGGAAACACCATATATTTT. This chain connects TRBV7-9 to TRBJ1-3, with 9 bases aligning to TRBD1. With 5 bases clipped from V and 3 bases from J, the junction kept 2 bases outside the gene matches. In germline, CDR1 is SEHNR, CDR2 FQNEAQ (reference sequence). The CDR3 is 14 amino acids.

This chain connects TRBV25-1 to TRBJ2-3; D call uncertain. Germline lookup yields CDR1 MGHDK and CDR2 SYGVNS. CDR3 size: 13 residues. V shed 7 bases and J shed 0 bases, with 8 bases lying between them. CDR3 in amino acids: CASNRISTDTQYF. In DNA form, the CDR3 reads TGTGCCAGCAATAGAATCAGCACAGATACGCAGTATTTT.

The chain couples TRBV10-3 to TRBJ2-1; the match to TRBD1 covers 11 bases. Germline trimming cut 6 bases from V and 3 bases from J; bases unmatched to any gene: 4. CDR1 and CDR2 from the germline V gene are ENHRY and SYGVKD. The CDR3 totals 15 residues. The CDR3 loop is CAIRDGTGGYNEQFF. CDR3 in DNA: TGTGCCATCAGGGACGGGACAGGGGGCTACAATGAGCAGTTCTTC.

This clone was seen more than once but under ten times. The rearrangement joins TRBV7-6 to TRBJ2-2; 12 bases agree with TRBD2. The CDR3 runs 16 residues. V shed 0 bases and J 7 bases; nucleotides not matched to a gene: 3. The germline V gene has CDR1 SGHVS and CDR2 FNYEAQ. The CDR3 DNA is TGTGCCAGCAGCTTAGCGACTAGCGGGAGTATCGGGGAGCTGTTTTTT. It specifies CASSLATSGSIGELFF.

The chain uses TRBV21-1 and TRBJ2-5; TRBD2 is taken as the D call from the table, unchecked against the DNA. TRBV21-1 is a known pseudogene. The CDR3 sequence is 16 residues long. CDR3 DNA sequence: TGTGCCAGCAGCACCCTAACTAGCGGGAGGGATGAGACCCAGTACTTC. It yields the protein CASSTLTSGRDETQYF.

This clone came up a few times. As DNA, the CDR3 is TGCAGTGCTAGAAGGGGAAGGGAAGCTTTCTTT. This encodes CSARRGREAFF. The chain couples TRBV20-1 to TRBJ1-1, with a possible D match to TRBD1 (5 bases). V gave up 2 bases and J gave up 8 bases, with 9 bases separating them. The V gene's germline CDR1 is DFQATT and CDR2 SNEGSKA (reference sequence). The CDR3 length is 11 residues.